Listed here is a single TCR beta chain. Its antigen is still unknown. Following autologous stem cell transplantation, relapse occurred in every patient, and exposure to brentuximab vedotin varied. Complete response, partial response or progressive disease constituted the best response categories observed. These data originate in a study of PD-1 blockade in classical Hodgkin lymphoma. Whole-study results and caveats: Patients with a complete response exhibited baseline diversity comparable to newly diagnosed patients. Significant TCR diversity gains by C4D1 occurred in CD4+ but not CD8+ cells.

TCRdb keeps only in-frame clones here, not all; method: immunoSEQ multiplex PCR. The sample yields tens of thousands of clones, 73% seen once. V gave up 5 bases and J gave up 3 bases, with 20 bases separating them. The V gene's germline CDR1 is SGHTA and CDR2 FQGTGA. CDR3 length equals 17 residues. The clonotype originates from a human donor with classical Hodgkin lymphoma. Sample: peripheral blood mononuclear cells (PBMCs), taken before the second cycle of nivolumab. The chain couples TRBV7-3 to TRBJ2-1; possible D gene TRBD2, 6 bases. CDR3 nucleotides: TGTGCCAGCAGCCCTAGCAGCGGACTAACCATCTACAATGAGCAGTTCTTC. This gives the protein CASSPSSGLTIYNEQFF. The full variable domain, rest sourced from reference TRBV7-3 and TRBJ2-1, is GAGVSQTPSNKVTEKGKYVELRCDPISGHTALYWYRQSLGQGPEFLIYFQGTGAADDSGLPNDRFFAVRPEGSVSTLKIQRTERGDSAVYLCASSPSSGLTIYNEQFFGPGTRLTVL.